These 21 T cell receptor beta chains were sequenced from one sample in a study of beta chain features in type 1 diabetes. What these receptors recognize is not known. The authors reverse transcribed all of the isolated RNA, so sequencing captured expressed TCRB transcripts. Only in-frame clones appear in the TCRdb table, and some are missing; sequencing was by immunoSEQ multiplex PCR. Of more than 250,000 clones in the sample, over 12% are singletons; the top ten hold approximately 0.015%. Overall study findings and caveats: Shorter TCRB CDR3s, moderately but significantly so, marked every one of the four CD4+ subsets in Type 1 diabetes patients.

Sequenced: naive CD4+ T cells from blood. The source is a man between 18 and 35 years old with type 1 diabetes.

This clone was counted between two and nine times. Here the CDR3 reads CASKRPAYNEQFF. The CDR3 DNA is TGTGCCAGCAAGCGGCCAGCCTACAATGAGCAGTTCTTC. The chain joins TRBV6-5 to TRBJ2-1, with D perhaps TRBD2 (5 bases). The germline CDR1 and CDR2 sequences are MNHEY and SVGAGI. V was cut by 7 bases and J by 2 bases, with 9 bases left in between. CDR3 length equals 13 residues.

V gene TRBV5-4 combines with J gene TRBJ2-3, with TRBD2 matching 9 bases. The germline CDR1 and CDR2 sequences are SGHNT and YYREEE (reference sequence). The junction had 5 bases not matched to a gene; V was cut back by 6 bases and J by 6 bases. The CDR3 spans 13 residues. The CDR3 region has the DNA TGTGCCAGCACCAAGCGGGGGGTGGATACGCAGTATTTT. Residues: CASTKRGVDTQYF.

In this sample, this clone turned up a few times. J is TRBJ1-5 and V is TRBV6-5, with 10 bases identical to TRBD1. V gave up 4 bases and J gave up 1 base; unmatched junction bases: 4. Germline V gene data show CDR1 as MNHEY and CDR2 as SVGAGI. This CDR3 has 16 amino acids. CDR3 sequence: CASSSVTGGSNQPQHF. The CDR3 DNA reads as TGTGCCAGCAGTTCCGTGACAGGGGGCAGCAATCAGCCCCAGCATTTT.

The table lists this clone with a few counts. The CDR3 region has the DNA TGTGCCAGCAGCTTAGCGCGTGCAGATACGCAGTATTTT. Amino acid sequence: CASSLARADTQYF. The V call is TRBV7-9, the J call TRBJ2-3; D not resolved. From germline, CDR1 is SEHNR and CDR2 FQNEAQ (reference sequence). V gave up 0 bases and J gave up 4 bases, with 5 bases separating them. The CDR3 consists of 13 residues.

In this sample, this clone turned up a few times. This chain connects TRBV29-1 to TRBJ2-1; D is ambiguous. The CDR3 spans 14 residues. CDR1 SQVTM and CDR2 ANQGSEA come from the germline V gene. The V end lost 4 bases, the J end lost 0 bases, and 10 bases lay between the germline ends. This CDR3 is CSVGSRLSYNEQFF. CDR3 sequence (DNA): TGCAGCGTTGGTAGCCGACTCTCCTACAATGAGCAGTTCTTC.

V and J are TRBV30 and TRBJ2-7; TRBD1 matches 9 bases. The CDR3 has 16 residues. Germline assignment: CDR1 GTSNPN and CDR2 SVGIG (reference sequence). Unmatched junction bases numbered 10, after V lost 2 bases and J lost 2 bases. CDR3 protein: CAWSINLGQGTYEQYF. CDR3 in DNA: TGTGCCTGGAGTATCAACCTCGGACAGGGGACCTACGAGCAGTACTTC. Supplemented by reference TRBV30 and TRBJ2-7, the full variable domain reads SQTIHQWPATLVQPVGSPLSLECTVEGTSNPNLYWYRQAAGRGLQLLFYSVGIGQISSEVPQNLSASRPQDRQFILSSKKLLLSDSGFYLCAWSINLGQGTYEQYFGPGTRLTVT.

This clone appeared a few times. This sequence joins TRBV6-6 and TRBJ1-2; TRBD1 aligns across 7 bases. V lost 0 bases and J lost 2; bases outside the gene matches: 3. This CDR3 spans 15 amino acids. Germline CDR1 reads MNHNY; CDR2 reads SVGAGI (reference sequence). CDR3 region: CASSYSPGGNYGYTF. The CDR3, as DNA: TGTGCCAGCAGTTACTCCCCAGGGGGAAACTATGGCTACACCTTC.

The rearrangement joins TRBV30 to TRBJ1-5, with a possible D match to TRBD1 (5 bases). Germline CDR1 is GTSNPN and CDR2 is SVGIG (reference sequence). This CDR3 spans 13 amino acids. V lost 4 bases to trimming and J lost 6 bases, with 13 bases between them. The chain's CDR3 is CAWTTGLGQPQHF. The CDR3 DNA follows: TGTGCCTGGACAACAGGCTTGGGTCAGCCCCAGCATTTT.

The chain links TRBV19 to TRBJ1-2; 8 bases line up with TRBD1. V lost 6 bases to trimming and J lost 4 bases; unmatched junction nucleotides: 10. This CDR3 has 15 amino acids. Germline values: CDR1 LNHDA, CDR2 SQIVND (reference sequence). CDR3 DNA: TGTGCCAGTAGGACTGGACAGGGCGCGGGCTATGGCTACACCTTC. It is translated as CASRTGQGAGYGYTF.

In this sample, this clone turned up a few times. The V call is TRBV7-6, the J call TRBJ2-7, with D perhaps TRBD1 (6 bases). The ends were cut back, 5 bases at V and 1 base at J, with 15 bases in the middle. The CDR3 consists of 15 residues. CDR1 is SGHVS and CDR2 is FNYEAQ in the germline V gene. The CDR3 DNA reads as TGTGCCAGCAGCGGGGACATTCACTCGTCCTACGAGCAGTACTTC. Encoded protein: CASSGDIHSSYEQYF.

V is TRBV6-6 and J is TRBJ1-6; 7 positions agree with TRBD1. The CDR3 has 15 amino acids. CDR1 MNHNY and CDR2 SVGAGI come from the germline V gene (reference sequence). The V gene end was trimmed by 5 bases and the J gene end by 6 bases; junction bases not matched to a gene: 7. Written as DNA, the CDR3 is TGTGCCAGCAGTAGGACAGGTGGAGGTAATTCACCCCTCCACTTT. It yields the protein CASSRTGGGNSPLHF.

A few counts support this clone. The chain couples TRBV29-1 to TRBJ2-3; maybe TRBD1 (6 bases). Germline V gene sequence: CDR1 SQVTM, CDR2 ANQGSEA. The CDR3 extends over 12 amino acids. Trimming removed 6 bases at V and 4 bases at J, with 11 bases between. Written as DNA, the CDR3 is TGCAGCGTCGGACAGCGCTCAGATACGCAGTATTTT. This sequence encodes CSVGQRSDTQYF.

The V and J genes are TRBV6-5 and TRBJ1-2, with D possibly TRBD1 on 5 matching bases. Per the germline V gene, CDR1 is MNHEY and CDR2 is SVGAGI. CDR3 size: 13 residues. Deletions cut 6 bases from V and 7 bases from J, with 15 bases between. The CDR3 coding sequence is TGTGCCAGCAGGTCACCAGGGCAGGGTGGCTACACCTTC. Translated: CASRSPGQGGYTF.

There are a few counts of this clone. This rearrangement joins TRBV7-6 to TRBJ1-2; possible D gene TRBD1, 6 bases. This CDR3 is built from 14 residues. Trimming stripped 3 bases from V and 4 bases from J, with 12 bases between. Looked up from germline, CDR1 is SGHVS and CDR2 is FNYEAQ. CDR3 sequence (DNA): TGTGCCAGCAGCTTTGGAACAGGGTCCTATGGCTACACCTTC. Residues: CASSFGTGSYGYTF. Full variable domain (rest looked up from reference TRBV7-6 and TRBJ1-2): GAGVSQSPRYKVTKRGQDVALRCDPISGHVSLYWYRQALGQGPEFLTYFNYEAQQDKSGLPNDRFSAERPEGSISTLTIQRTEQRDSAMYRCASSFGTGSYGYTFGSGTRLTVV.

The J gene is TRBJ1-5, the V gene TRBV7-2; 10 bases line up with TRBD1. J was trimmed by 6 bases and V by 5 bases; bases with no gene match: 10. This CDR3 is 16 amino acids long. CDR1 is SGHTA, CDR2 FQGNSA, per germline. The CDR3 sequence is CASSRMGQGLSQPQHF. Written as DNA, the CDR3 is TGTGCCAGCAGCCGGATGGGACAGGGGTTGAGTCAGCCCCAGCATTTT. The whole variable domain, filled in from reference TRBV7-2 and TRBJ1-5, reads GAGVSQSPSNKVTEKGKDVELRCDPISGHTALYWYRQSLGQGLEFLIYFQGNSAPDKSGLPSDRFSAERTGGSVSTLTIQRTQQEDSAVYLCASSRMGQGLSQPQHFGDGTRLSIL.

In this sample, this clone turned up a few times. This sequence joins TRBV2 and TRBJ2-1; a weak D match, TRBD2 (6 bases). Trimming pared 4 bases from V and 2 bases from J, leaving 9 bases between. This CDR3 has 14 residues. The germline V gene has CDR1 SNHLY and CDR2 FYNNEI. The CDR3 bases are TGTGCCAGCAGTGTGGCTAGCGCCTACAATGAGCAGTTCTTC. This gives the protein CASSVASAYNEQFF.

This clone has only a few counts. The rearrangement uses TRBV6-6 and TRBJ2-7, with D perhaps matching TRBD2 (6 bases). The ends were cut back, 7 bases at V and 6 bases at J, with 16 bases in the middle. From germline, CDR1 is MNHNY and CDR2 SVGAGI (reference sequence). This CDR3 has 13 residues. The CDR3 bases are TGTGCCAGCACCATGACTAGTTTCGCCGAGCAGTACTTC. Protein: CASTMTSFAEQYF.

This clone was seen only a few times. The chain combines TRBV5-4 with TRBJ1-2, with 8 bases that match TRBD1. V shed 7 bases and J 4 bases; nucleotides not matched to a gene: 6. CDR1 and CDR2 from the germline V gene are SGHNT and YYREEE (reference sequence). This CDR3 has 13 residues. The CDR3 here is CASSNGQGYGYTF. CDR3 coding DNA: TGTGCCAGCTCCAATGGACAGGGCTATGGCTACACCTTC.

This chain links TRBV4-1 with TRBJ2-5, with 7 bases matching TRBD2. CDR3 length equals 16 residues. Trimming at V came to 2 bases and at J to 5 bases, leaving 11 bases not matched to a gene. Germline loops: CDR1 MGHRA, CDR2 YSYEKL. Written as DNA, the CDR3 is TGCGCCAGCAGCCAACCAAGGCGCGGGAGATACGAGACCCAGTACTTC. This sequence encodes CASSQPRRGRYETQYF.

This clone was seen more than once but under ten times. The chain employs TRBV9 and TRBJ2-7; 7 bases align to TRBD1. V lost 4 bases, J lost 0 bases, and 4 bases stayed unmatched. The CDR3 has 14 residues. Germline V gene sequence: CDR1 SGDLS, CDR2 YYNGEE. CDR3 sequence (DNA): TGTGCCAGCAGCCCCCGACAGGGCTCCTACGAGCAGTACTTC. Protein product: CASSPRQGSYEQYF.

V is TRBV13 and J is TRBJ2-7; 10 nucleotides align to TRBD2. Germline trimming cut 3 bases from V and 2 bases from J; bases unmatched to any gene: 10. CDR3 size: 17 residues. The germline CDR1 and CDR2 sequences are PRHDT and FYEKMQ (reference sequence). This CDR3 reads CASSLIAGGPFPYEQYF. The CDR3 DNA is TGTGCCAGCAGCTTGATAGCGGGAGGTCCCTTCCCCTACGAGCAGTACTTC.